This T cell receptor (beta chain) comes out of a study of cytomegalovirus exposure and HLA in healthy donors. Study information: The Caucasian-associated ancestry cluster contained around four fifths of the approximately 390 genotyped donors.

The study, taken as a whole, reports: Within the data, a cluster of highly shared sequence variants was likely a sequencing artifact. Confirmation in vitro established that three CMV-associated chains were specific for CMV antigens.

As concerns this clone: Its specificity is unknown.

Amplification used 60 Vbeta primers and 13 Jbeta primers. The repertoire was sequenced with immunoSEQ multiplex PCR; TCRdb's copy has only in-frame clones and lacks some. The sample lists some 140,000 clones; around 73% were seen once. Trimming shortened V by 2 bases and J by 8 bases, and 12 bases separated the two germline ends. This CDR3 spans 13 amino acids. The germline gives CDR1 KGHSH, CDR2 LQKENI. The clonotype comes from a woman in her thirties or forties in good health and CMV-seronegative. The specimen sequenced was PBMCs. V and J are TRBV18 and TRBJ1-1; a possible D gene is TRBD1 (6 bases). The CDR3 spells CASSPRGGAEAFF. Here the CDR3 DNA reads TGTGCCAGCTCACCAAGGGGGGGCGCGGAAGCTTTCTTT.